The sequence of this TCR beta chain was determined in a study of shared clonotypes between healthy human individuals. Produced via immunoSEQ multiplex PCR; TCRdb's table is partial and in-frame only. The data contain about 100,000 clones, roughly three quarters of them seen just once; the ten biggest clones take up roughly 50%. The CDR3 is 15 residues long. The V end lost 4 bases, the J end lost 3 bases, and 17 bases lay between the germline ends. Germline CDR1 and CDR2: SGHNT and YYREEE (reference sequence). Sequences were obtained from memory CD8+ T cells sorted from blood. This sample's subset: CD45RO+ cells pooled with CCR7-negative TemRA cells. This TCR derives from a man in his thirties or forties in good health. This chain connects TRBV5-4 to TRBJ2-7, with D perhaps being TRBD1 or TRBD2 (5 bases each). This CDR3 reads CASSRRGQGNYEQYF. DNA of the CDR3: TGTGCCAGCAGCCGCCGAGGGCAGGGTAACTACGAGCAGTACTTC.